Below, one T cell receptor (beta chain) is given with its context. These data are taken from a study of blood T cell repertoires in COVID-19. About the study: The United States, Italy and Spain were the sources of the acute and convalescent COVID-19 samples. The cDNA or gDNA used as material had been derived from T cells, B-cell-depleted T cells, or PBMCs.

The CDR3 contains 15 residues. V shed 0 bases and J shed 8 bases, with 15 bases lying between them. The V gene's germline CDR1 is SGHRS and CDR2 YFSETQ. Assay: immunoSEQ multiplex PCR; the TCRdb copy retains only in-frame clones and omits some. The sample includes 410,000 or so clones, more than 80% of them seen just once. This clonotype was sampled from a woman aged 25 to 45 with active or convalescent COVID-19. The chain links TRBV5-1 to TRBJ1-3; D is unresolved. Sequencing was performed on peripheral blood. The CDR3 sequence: CASSLGGADRDTIYF. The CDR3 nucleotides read TGCGCCAGCAGCTTGGGGGGAGCCGACCGGGACACCATATATTTT.